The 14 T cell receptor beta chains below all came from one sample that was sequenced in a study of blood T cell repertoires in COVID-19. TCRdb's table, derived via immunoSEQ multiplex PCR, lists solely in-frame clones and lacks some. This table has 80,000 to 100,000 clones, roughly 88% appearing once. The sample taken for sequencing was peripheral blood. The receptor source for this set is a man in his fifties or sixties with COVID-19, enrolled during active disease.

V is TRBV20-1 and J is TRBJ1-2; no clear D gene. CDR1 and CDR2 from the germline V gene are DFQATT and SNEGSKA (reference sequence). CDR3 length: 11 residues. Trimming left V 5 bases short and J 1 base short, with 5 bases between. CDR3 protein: CSAGGNYGYTF. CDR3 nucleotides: TGCAGTGCTGGCGGTAACTATGGCTACACCTTC.

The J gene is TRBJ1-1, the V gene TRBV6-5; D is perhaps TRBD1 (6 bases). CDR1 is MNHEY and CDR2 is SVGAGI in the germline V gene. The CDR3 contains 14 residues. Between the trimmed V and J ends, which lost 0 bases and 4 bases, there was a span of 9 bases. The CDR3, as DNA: TGTGCCAGCAGTTACTCGTACAGGGTCACTGAAGCTTTCTTT. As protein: CASSYSYRVTEAFF.

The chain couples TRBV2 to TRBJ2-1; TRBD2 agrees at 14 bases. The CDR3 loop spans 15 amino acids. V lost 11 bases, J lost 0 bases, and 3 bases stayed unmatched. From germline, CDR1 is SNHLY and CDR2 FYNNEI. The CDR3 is CARTSGGSSYNEQFF. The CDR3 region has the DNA TGTGCCCGGACTAGCGGGGGGAGCTCCTACAATGAGCAGTTCTTC.

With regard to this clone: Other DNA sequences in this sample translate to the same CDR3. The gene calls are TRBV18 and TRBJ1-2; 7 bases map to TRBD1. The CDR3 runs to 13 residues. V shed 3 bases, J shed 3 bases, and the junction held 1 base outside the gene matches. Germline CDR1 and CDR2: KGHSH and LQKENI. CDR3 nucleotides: TGTGCCAGCTCACCCGGGACAGACTATGGCTACACCTTC. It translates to CASSPGTDYGYTF.

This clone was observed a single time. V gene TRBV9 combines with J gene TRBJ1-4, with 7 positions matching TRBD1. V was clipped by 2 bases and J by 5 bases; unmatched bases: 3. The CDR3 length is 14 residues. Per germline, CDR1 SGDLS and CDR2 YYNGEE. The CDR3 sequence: CASSVSQGNEKLFF. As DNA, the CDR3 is TGTGCCAGCAGCGTCTCACAGGGGAATGAAAAACTGTTTTTT.

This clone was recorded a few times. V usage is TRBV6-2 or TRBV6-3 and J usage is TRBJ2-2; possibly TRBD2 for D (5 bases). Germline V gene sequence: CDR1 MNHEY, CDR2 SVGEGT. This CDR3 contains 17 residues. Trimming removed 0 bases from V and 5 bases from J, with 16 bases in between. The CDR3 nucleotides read TGTGCCAGCAGTTACTCCACTAGATCCGCGTCTACCGGGGAGCTGTTTTTT. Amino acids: CASSYSTRSASTGELFF.

The CDR3 protein is CASDTGVTGELFF. The CDR3 DNA follows: TGTGCCAGTGATACAGGGGTAACCGGGGAGCTGTTTTTT. The chain uses TRBV19 and TRBJ2-2; 7 positions agree with TRBD1. CDR3 length: 13 residues. With 8 bases clipped from V and 5 bases from J, the junction kept 5 bases outside the gene matches. CDR1 is LNHDA, CDR2 SQIVND, per germline (reference sequence).

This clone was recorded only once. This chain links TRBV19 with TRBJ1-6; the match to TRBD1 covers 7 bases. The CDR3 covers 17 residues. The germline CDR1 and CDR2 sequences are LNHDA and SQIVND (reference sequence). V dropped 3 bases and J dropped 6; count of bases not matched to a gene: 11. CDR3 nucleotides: TGTGCCAGTAGTATCCTCCGGGACAGCTCAACTAATTCACCCCTCCACTTT. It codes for CASSILRDSSTNSPLHF.

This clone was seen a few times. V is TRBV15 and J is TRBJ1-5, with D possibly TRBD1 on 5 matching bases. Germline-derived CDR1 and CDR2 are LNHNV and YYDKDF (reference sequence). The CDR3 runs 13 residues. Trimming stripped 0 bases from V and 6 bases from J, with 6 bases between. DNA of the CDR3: TGTGCCACCAGCAGAGATCAGGGTCAGCCCCAGCATTTT. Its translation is CATSRDQGQPQHF.

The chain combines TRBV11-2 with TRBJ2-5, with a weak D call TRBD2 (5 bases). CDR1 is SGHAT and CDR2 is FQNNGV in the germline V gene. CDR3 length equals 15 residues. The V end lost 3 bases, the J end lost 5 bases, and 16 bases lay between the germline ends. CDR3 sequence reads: CASSLRPGSRETQYF. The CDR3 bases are TGTGCCAGCAGCTTGAGGCCGGGATCCAGGGAGACCCAGTACTTC.

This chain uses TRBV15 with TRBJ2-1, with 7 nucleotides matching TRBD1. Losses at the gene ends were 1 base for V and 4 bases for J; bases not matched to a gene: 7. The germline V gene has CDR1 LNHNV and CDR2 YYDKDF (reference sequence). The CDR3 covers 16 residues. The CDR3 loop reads CATSRGQGVSYNEQFF. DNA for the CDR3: TGTGCCACCAGCAGAGGGCAGGGGGTCAGTTACAATGAGCAGTTCTTC.

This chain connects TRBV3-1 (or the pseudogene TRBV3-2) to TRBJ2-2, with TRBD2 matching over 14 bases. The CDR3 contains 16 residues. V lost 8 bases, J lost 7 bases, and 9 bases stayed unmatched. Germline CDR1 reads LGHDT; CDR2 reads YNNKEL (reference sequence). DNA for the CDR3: TGTGCCAGCGCACCGACTAGCGGGGGGGCCAGCGGGGAGCTGTTTTTT. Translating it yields CASAPTSGGASGELFF.

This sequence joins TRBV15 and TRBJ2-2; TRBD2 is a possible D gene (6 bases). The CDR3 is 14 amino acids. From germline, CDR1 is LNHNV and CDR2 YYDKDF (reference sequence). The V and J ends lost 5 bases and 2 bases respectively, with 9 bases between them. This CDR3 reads CATSPEGNTGELFF. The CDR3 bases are TGTGCCACCAGCCCGGAGGGAAACACCGGGGAGCTGTTTTTT.

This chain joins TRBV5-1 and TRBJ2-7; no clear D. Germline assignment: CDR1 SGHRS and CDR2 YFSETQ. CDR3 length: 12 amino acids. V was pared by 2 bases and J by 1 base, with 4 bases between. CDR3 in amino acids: CASSFGSYEQYF. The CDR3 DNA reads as TGCGCCAGCAGCTTCGGGTCCTACGAGCAGTACTTC.